This paragraph covers one TCR beta chain sequence. This clone was observed a few times. It lacks a known antigen. The sample holds no much larger clone one base away, and base qualities are not on file. The immunoSEQ Assay, a bias-controlled multiplex PCR, was used to amplify TCRbeta CDR3 regions from genomic DNA. Under the source paper's analysis protocol: The number of nucleated cells in each sample was estimated by amplification of reference gene primers within the assay. Sequence reads were collapsed and filtered to measure the absolute abundance of every unique TCRbeta CDR3 rearrangement. For each sample, productive Simpson clonality was calculated by taking the square root of Simpson's diversity index across productive rearrangements. In TCRdb, the immuneACCESS table is reduced to in-frame sequences with V and J assigned. These tables do not hold every clone; where another copy was compared, an unresolved V gene accounts for under half, and the others remain unexplained. That table gives V, J and clone size, and the DNA gave D and trimming. Here the sample has a few hundred thousand clones; just under 90% occur a single time. 3% to 4% of the sample is taken by the ten largest.

This sample is drawn from a study of blood T cell repertoires in COVID-19 (TCRdb year 2020). Context from the whole study: Collaborator samples came from the United States, Italy and Spain and covered acute and convalescent phases of COVID-19. A de-identified subject ID, COVID-19 status, age in years and sex were almost always included in the sample metadata. Subjects who had been exposed to COVID-19, were actively infected with it, or had recovered from it provided the deeply sampled blood TCRbeta repertoires that made up the dataset. The material from the prospective study consisted of cDNA or gDNA derived from T cells, B-cell-depleted T cells, or PBMCs. The repertoires were released in a freely available public database intended as a resource for research on the immune response to SARS-CoV-2. The samples were drawn from the first 160 participants of the ongoing ImmuneRACE study and from 1,254 subjects provided by 6 global collaborators. Where available, HLA class I and class II types were obtained from metadata supplied by the sample provider rather than from assay-based typing.

Based on the germline V gene, the CDR1 and CDR2 sequences are SGHRS and YFSETQ. Trimming at the junction amounts to 0 bases on V and 5 bases on J, and the germline ends lie 11 bases apart. The CDR3 holds 15 amino acids from the cysteine to the phenylalanine. The sequence is cut down to CDR3 DNA, 45 bases in frame from base 1. The collaborating institutions used their own protocols to collect whole blood in K2EDTA tubes. For TCRbeta analysis, collaborators shipped samples as frozen whole blood, isolated PBMCs, or DNA extracted from either of those sample types. What the study reported, not specific to this receptor: Clinical and demographic metadata were provided uncurated, with the amount varying by source and participant.

This chain joins TRBV5-1 to TRBJ2-2, with the D gene not clear enough to name. The clonotype originates from a woman aged 35 to 49 with acute or convalescent COVID-19. The sequencing input was peripheral blood. The CDR3 corresponds to CASSLAAATTGELFF. The sequence in DNA is TGCGCCAGCAGCTTGGCCGCGGCCACAACCGGGGAGCTGTTTTTT.